This TCR beta chain was sequenced in a study of graft-versus-host responses after intestinal transplantation (dated by TCRdb to the early 2020s). Study-level background: Multivisceral, liver-intestinal, or isolated intestinal transplants were received by the recipients. Every recipient was given anti-thymocyte globulin induction, followed by around three years of maintenance tacrolimus and steroids. After intestinal transplantation, graft-versus-host and host-versus-graft alloreactive T cell clones were followed in the graft, circulation and bone marrow using bulk TCR-beta CDR3 sequencing. Alloreactive clones were identified by sequencing pre-transplant mixed lymphocyte reaction products and comparing them with unstimulated pre-transplant donor and recipient T cells. The cohort enrolled about two dozen intestinal transplant recipients, one of whom was a retransplant, and a few patients without pretransplant specimens were excluded. Donor T cell macrochimerism was defined as a peak of at least 4% donor T cells among recipient peripheral blood mononuclear cells. Rather than going through the commercial service, samples from a few later patients were sequenced in-house on an Illumina MiSeq and processed with MiXCR. General findings and caveats noted by the study authors: Early after transplant, declines in HvG clones were associated with peak levels of circulating GvH clones. GvH clones were detected in recipient bone marrow, and some appeared earlier in ileal mucosa or blood, consistent with an intestinal mucosal origin. In the allografts of patients with donor T cell macrochimerism, GvH to HvG T cell clonal ratios were high. The relatively low number and heterogeneity of intestinal transplant patients limited the conclusions.

With regard to this clone: No cognate antigen has been identified for it. No qualities accompany the bases; no much larger clone lies one base away.

This specimen's time point label, per the study, means: cells obtained before transplantation from donor or recipient. CD3+CD4+ and CD3+CD8+ populations were FACS-sorted from unstimulated pre-transplant donor and recipient cells taken from spleen or lymph nodes. A distance of 6 bases separates the germline ends of V and J, which lose 7 bases and 2 bases respectively. CDR1 MNHEY and CDR2 SMNVEV were looked up in the germline V gene (reference sequence). The CDR3 runs 12 amino acids, cysteine and phenylalanine included. Of all the DNA, just the CDR3 is kept, 36 bases in frame from base 1. Library creation used the immunoSEQ multiplex PCR assay. For most patients, genomic DNA was isolated using the Qiagen DNeasy Blood and Tissue Kit and was shipped frozen to Adaptive Biotechnologies for TCR sequencing. High-throughput TCR-beta CDR3 sequencing of genomic DNA from most patients was performed by Adaptive Biotechnologies. Turning to the authors' computational methods: TCR sequencing data for around 19 patients were retrieved from Adaptive's ImmunoSEQ software; three other patients were processed with MiXCR and VDJtools. CD4 versus CD8 sorting errors were corrected by removing sequences found in both subsets at a frequency ratio below 5:1. CDR3 nucleotide sequences shared by donor and recipient were removed because the origin of these sequences could not be assigned. To be classed as alloreactive, a clone needed at least 2-fold expansion over unstimulated cells and a minimum CFSE-low frequency of 0.002% (template counts) or 0.001% (read counts). Clones were considered mappable if detected in sequenced pre-transplant spleen, lymph node, or MLR CFSE-low populations of the donor or recipient. The cumulative frequency of alloreactive clones was calculated as a percentage of all sequences, weighted by copy number. TCRdb took over this immuneACCESS table, retaining in-frame rearrangements with V and J assigned. Such tables are incomplete; in checked studies, under half of the missing clones stem from an unresolved V gene, and the remainder is unexplained. That table is the source of V, J and clone size, and D and trimming were worked out from the DNA. Recorded for this sample are around 110,000 clones; approximately 90% of them occurred a single time. The ten largest clones take up approximately 0.18% of the sample.

The chain is assembled from TRBV27 and TRBJ1-5; the D gene identity is not certain. The material was unstimulated CD4+ T cells sorted from spleen or lymph node cells, obtained before intestinal transplant. This TCR derives from a human donor who received an intestinal transplant. The bases are TGTGCCAGCAACACAGGCAATCAGCCCCAGCATTTT. It translates as CASNTGNQPQHF.